Following are 30 T cell receptor beta chains from one sample sequenced in a study of CD8 T cells in Susac syndrome. An input of about 0.5 to 1 ug of RNA was subjected to reverse transcription using random hexamers. TCRdb reprocessed the immunoSEQ multiplex PCR reads with MiXCR, giving one entry per CDR3 protein. The table has tens of thousands of distinct CDR3 sequences, just under 95% seen once. What was sequenced was CD8+ T cells from PBMCs. These receptors were taken from a human donor in good health.

This chain joins TRBV9 and TRBJ2-1; TRBD1 or TRBD2 may be the D gene (5 bases each). The CDR3 extends over 13 amino acids. Deletions cut 0 bases from V and 8 bases from J, with 9 bases between. The V gene's germline CDR1 is SGDLS and CDR2 YYNGEE. The CDR3 region has the DNA TGTGCCAGCAGCGTAGTTTCGGGACATGAGCAGTTCTTC. Translating it yields CASSVVSGHEQFF.

The rearrangement uses TRBV28 and TRBJ2-5; TRBD2 matches at 10 bases. Trimming took 6 bases from V and 3 from J; bases not matched to a gene: 7. The CDR3 totals 15 residues. CDR1 is MDHEN, CDR2 SYDVKM, per germline. CDR3 in amino acids: CASRTRTSGKETQYF. CDR3 DNA sequence: TGTGCCAGCAGAACTCGGACTAGCGGAAAAGAGACCCAGTACTTC.

V is TRBV7-9 and J is TRBJ2-1; 11 nucleotides agree with TRBD2. The CDR3 is 16 amino acids. With V trimmed by 5 bases and J by 0 bases, 3 bases remained unmatched. The V gene's germline CDR1 is SEHNR and CDR2 FQNEAQ (reference sequence). The CDR3, as DNA: TGTGCCAGCAGCGGACTAGCGGGTAGCTCCTACAATGAGCAGTTCTTC. It translates to CASSGLAGSSYNEQFF.

The chain joins TRBV7-2 to TRBJ1-2; 7 bases map to TRBD1. Unmatched junction bases numbered 14, after V lost 5 bases and J lost 2 bases. This CDR3 has 17 amino acids. Germline CDR1 reads SGHTA; CDR2 reads FQGNSA. The DNA of the CDR3 is TGTGCCAGCAGCAATACTACCGGGACAGCCACCAACTATGGCTACACCTTC. Amino acids: CASSNTTGTATNYGYTF.

The genes are TRBV7-8 and TRBJ1-5; D unclear. Per germline, CDR1 SGHVS and CDR2 FQNEAQ. CDR3 length: 13 residues. Trimming removed 4 bases at V and 5 bases at J, with 9 bases between. The CDR3 loop is CASSYDTYQPQHF. The CDR3 DNA reads TGTGCCAGCAGCTACGACACTTATCAGCCCCAGCATTTT. Full variable domain (rest looked up from reference TRBV7-8 and TRBJ1-5): GAGVSQSPRYKVAKRGQDVALRCDPISGHVSLFWYQQALGQGPEFLTYFQNEAQLDKSGLPSDRFFAERPEGSVSTLKIQRTQQEDSAVYLCASSYDTYQPQHFGDGTRLSIL.

This CDR3 is CASSWGLAGPNEQFF. CDR3 nucleotides: TGTGCCAGCAGTTGGGGGTTAGCGGGCCCAAATGAGCAGTTCTTC. The rearrangement joins TRBV7-9 to TRBJ2-1; 7 nucleotides agree with TRBD2. This CDR3 is 15 amino acids long. Germline V gene data show CDR1 as SEHNR and CDR2 as FQNEAQ (reference sequence). Trimming removed 6 bases from V and 7 bases from J; junction bases left unmatched: 12.

This clonotype was seen a few times. CDR3 DNA: TGTGCCAGCAGCTCGTCGGAGGTAGATACGCAGTATTTT. This codes for CASSSSEVDTQYF. This chain uses TRBV6-1 with TRBJ2-3; the D gene is possibly TRBD2 (5 bases). CDR3 size: 13 residues. Per germline, CDR1 MNHNS and CDR2 SASEGT. V lost 6 bases to trimming and J lost 5 bases, with 12 bases between them.

V is TRBV3-1 and J is TRBJ1-4; D unclear. Germline CDR1 LGHDT, CDR2 YNNKEL (reference sequence). The CDR3 is 13 amino acids. Trimming cost V 9 bases and J 0 bases, with 8 bases left between them. The CDR3 bases are TGTGCCAGACCCTCGGCAACTAATGAAAAACTGTTTTTT. Translation gives CARPSATNEKLFF.

This clonotype came up a few times. This rearrangement joins TRBV4-1 to TRBJ2-1; TRBD2 agrees at 7 bases. The CDR3 extends over 15 amino acids. Trimming cost V 5 bases and J 8 bases; bases outside gene matches: 12. Germline V lookup: CDR1 MGHRA, CDR2 YSYEKL. The DNA of the CDR3 is TGCGCCAGCAGCGAAGGGTGGGAGGGCCCCGATGAGCAGTTCTTC. Its translation is CASSEGWEGPDEQFF.

The V and J genes are TRBV28 and TRBJ2-5; D is tentatively TRBD1 or TRBD2 (5 bases each). There are 13 residues in the CDR3. Germline CDR1 and CDR2: MDHEN and SYDVKM. Trimming cost V 2 bases and J 5 bases, with 9 bases left between them. The CDR3, as DNA: TGTGCCAGCAGTTTAGACTACAGGGAGACCCAGTACTTC. Translated, it gives CASSLDYRETQYF.

This rearrangement joins TRBV20-1 to TRBJ2-6; possible D gene TRBD2, 5 bases. V was cut by 8 bases and J by 1 base, with 18 bases left in between. Germline V gives CDR1 DFQATT, CDR2 SNEGSKA (reference sequence). This CDR3 is built from 16 residues. As DNA, the CDR3 is TGCAGTCTACCGACGACGACTAAATCTGGGGCCAACGTCCTGACTTTC. Protein product: CSLPTTTKSGANVLTF.

This clonotype was seen a single time. J is TRBJ1-2 and V is TRBV29-1, with D possibly being TRBD1 (6 bases). The CDR3 covers 13 residues. Germline lookup yields CDR1 SQVTM and CDR2 ANQGSEA. Trimming left V 3 bases short and J 3 bases short, with 11 bases between. CDR3 sequence reads: CSVEESGDYGYTF. CDR3 sequence (DNA): TGCAGCGTTGAGGAGTCAGGGGACTATGGCTACACCTTC. Complete variable domain (other parts from reference TRBV29-1 and TRBJ1-2): SAVISQKPSRDICQRGTSLTIQCQVDSQVTMMFWYRQQPGQSLTLIATANQGSEATYESGFVIDKFPISRPNLTFSTLTVSNMSPEDSSIYLCSVEESGDYGYTFGSGTRLTVV.

This clonotype appeared once. The V gene is TRBV9, the J gene TRBJ1-4; D gene uncertain. Germline values: CDR1 SGDLS, CDR2 YYNGEE. CDR3 length: 14 residues. Trimming took off 3 bases at V and 6 bases at J, with 12 bases between the two ends. CDR3: CASSESWVDEKLFF. The CDR3 DNA follows: TGTGCCAGCAGCGAGAGTTGGGTTGATGAAAAACTGTTTTTT.

The chain links TRBV6-6 to TRBJ2-2; D not resolved. Germline CDR1 MNHNY, CDR2 SVGAGI (reference sequence). V lost 2 bases, J lost 3 bases, and 7 bases lay in between. CDR3 size: 14 residues. For the CDR3, the DNA is TGTGCCAGCAGTTACAAGGTTGACACCGGGGAGCTGTTTTTT. This encodes CASSYKVDTGELFF.

The chain uses TRBV30 and TRBJ2-2, with D possibly TRBD1 on 5 matching bases. CDR1 GTSNPN and CDR2 SVGIG come from the germline V gene (reference sequence). Trimming cost V 0 bases and J 7 bases, with 15 bases left between them. CDR3 size: 15 residues. The CDR3 bases are TGTGCCTGGAGTGTTTTGTGGCCCCAGGGCGGGGAGCTGTTTTTT. Protein: CAWSVLWPQGGELFF.

The CDR3 loop is CATSDPNEATQYF. CDR3 sequence (DNA): TGTGCCACCAGCGACCCCAACGAGGCGACCCAGTACTTC. The genes are TRBV15 and TRBJ2-5; unclear D gene. Trimming left V 5 bases short and J 7 bases short, with 14 bases between. There are 13 residues in the CDR3. Germline CDR1 reads LNHNV; CDR2 reads YYDKDF (reference sequence). The variable domain in full, completed from reference TRBV15 and TRBJ2-5, reads DAMVIQNPRYQVTQFGKPVTLSCSQTLNHNVMYWYQQKSSQAPKLLFHYYDKDFNNEADTPDNFQSRRPNTSFCFLDIRSPGLGDTAMYLCATSDPNEATQYFGPGTRLLVL.

The chain links TRBV29-1 to TRBJ2-7, with D possibly being TRBD1 or TRBD2 (6 bases each). The V gene's germline CDR1 is SQVTM and CDR2 ANQGSEA. Trimming pared 7 bases from V and 5 bases from J, leaving 15 bases between. The CDR3 is made up of 12 amino acids. The DNA of the CDR3 is TGCAGCGCTCGGGGGCAGGGGCACGAGCAGTACGTC. It translates to CSARGQGHEQYV.

The rearrangement links TRBV20-1 to TRBJ2-6; no definite D call. V lost 6 bases and J 0 bases, leaving 18 bases between the germline ends. Germline V gives CDR1 DFQATT, CDR2 SNEGSKA (reference sequence). The CDR3 is 17 amino acids. In nucleotides, the CDR3 is TGCAGTGCGCAGCCTGGCCCGGGCCTCTCTGGGGCCAACGTCCTGACTTTC. Its protein product is CSAQPGPGLSGANVLTF.

This rearrangement joins TRBV2 to TRBJ2-6, with D possibly TRBD1 on 6 matching bases. The length of the CDR3 is 13 residues. The ends were cut back, 10 bases at V and 2 bases at J, with 9 bases in the middle. Germline-derived CDR1 and CDR2 are SNHLY and FYNNEI. CDR3 coding DNA: TGTGCCACTTACAGGGCTGGGGCCAACGTCCTGACTTTC. Translating gives CATYRAGANVLTF.

This CDR3 reads CASSLYEAYEQYF. The DNA for the CDR3 is TGTGCCAGCAGCTTATATGAAGCCTACGAGCAGTACTTC. The V call is TRBV7-9, the J call TRBJ2-7; D gene ambiguous. Germline V lookup: CDR1 SEHNR, CDR2 FQNEAQ (reference sequence). Trimming shortened V by 2 bases and J by 2 bases, and 7 bases separated the two germline ends. The CDR3 is 13 amino acids.

This chain connects TRBV6-2 or TRBV6-3 to TRBJ1-1, with D possibly matching TRBD1 (5 bases). This CDR3 region has 14 residues. V lost 0 bases to trimming and J lost 1 base, with 6 bases between them. CDR1 MNHEY and CDR2 SVGEGT come from the germline V gene. CDR3 in DNA: TGTGCCAGCAGTTACTCTACAGGGAACACTGAAGCTTTCTTT. This codes for CASSYSTGNTEAFF.

This clonotype appeared a few times. The chain is built from TRBV29-1 and TRBJ1-2; 8 bases are a match to TRBD1. The CDR3 spans 14 residues. With V trimmed by 4 bases and J by 7 bases, 11 bases remained unmatched. The germline CDR1 and CDR2 sequences are SQVTM and ANQGSEA. The CDR3 is CSVAPTGDLGGYTF. DNA of the CDR3: TGCAGCGTTGCCCCGACAGGGGACCTCGGTGGCTACACCTTC. The entire variable domain, with the rest obtained from reference TRBV29-1 and TRBJ1-2, is as follows: SAVISQKPSRDICQRGTSLTIQCQVDSQVTMMFWYRQQPGQSLTLIATANQGSEATYESGFVIDKFPISRPNLTFSTLTVSNMSPEDSSIYLCSVAPTGDLGGYTFGSGTRLTVV.

The chain couples TRBV24-1 to TRBJ2-1, with TRBD1 identical over 7 bases. This CDR3 region has 15 residues. Trimming took 4 bases from V and 5 from J; bases not matched to a gene: 7. CDR1 and CDR2 (germline): KGHDR, SFDVKD. In DNA, the CDR3 is TGTGCCACCAGTGAGCGACGGACAGGACACAATGAGCAGTTCTTC. This codes for CATSERRTGHNEQFF.

In this sample, this clonotype turned up once. This chain connects TRBV9 to TRBJ1-2; unclear D gene. The V and J ends lost 3 bases and 4 bases respectively, with 16 bases between them. CDR1 and CDR2 (germline): SGDLS, YYNGEE. The CDR3 is 15 residues long. CDR3 in DNA: TGTGCCAGCAGCGCGGGCGAGGACTCTCCCTATGGCTACACCTTC. This translates into CASSAGEDSPYGYTF.

V is TRBV27 and J is TRBJ1-2; D perhaps matches TRBD1 (5 bases). The CDR3 totals 14 residues. Per germline, CDR1 MNHEY and CDR2 SMNVEV (reference sequence). Trimming took 8 bases from V and 3 from J, leaving 16 bases between them. The DNA of the CDR3 is TGTGCCAGCTCCTCGGGGTGGGGGGACTATGGCTACACCTTC. It specifies CASSSGWGDYGYTF.

The J gene is TRBJ1-1, the V gene TRBV4-3, with D possibly TRBD1 on 5 matching bases. The V gene lost 1 base and the J gene lost 1 base, with 13 bases spanning the gap. Germline V gene sequence: CDR1 LGHNA, CDR2 YSLEER. This CDR3 is 16 amino acids long. This CDR3 is CASSQVQGSENTEAFF. The CDR3 DNA sequence: TGCGCCAGCAGCCAAGTGCAGGGTTCGGAGAACACTGAAGCTTTCTTT.

The J gene is TRBJ2-6, the V gene TRBV2; 9 bases map to TRBD1. This CDR3 has 19 amino acids. CDR1 SNHLY and CDR2 FYNNEI come from the germline V gene. J was trimmed by 0 bases and V by 6 bases; bases with no gene match: 12. The CDR3 DNA sequence: TGTGCCAGCAGCCGAAGTGCTACAGGGGGCCTCTCTGGGGCCAACGTCCTGACTTTC. Translated: CASSRSATGGLSGANVLTF.

The chain employs TRBV3-1 and TRBJ2-1; tentatively, D is TRBD1 (6 bases). This CDR3 spans 14 amino acids. V gave up 11 bases and J gave up 3 bases, with 17 bases separating them. From germline, CDR1 is LGHDT and CDR2 YNNKEL (reference sequence). Written as DNA, the CDR3 is TGTGCCGTCTCAGGGGATGGGGACTACAATGAGCAGTTCTTC. Translating gives CAVSGDGDYNEQFF.

The V and J genes are TRBV5-4 and TRBJ2-1, with D possibly being TRBD2 (6 bases). This CDR3 is built from 12 residues. The V gene lost 3 bases and the J gene lost 10 bases, with 11 bases spanning the gap. Per germline, CDR1 SGHNT and CDR2 YYREEE (reference sequence). CDR3 DNA sequence: TGTGCCAGCAGCTCCCCAGGAGGGGAGCAGTTCTTC. Translated: CASSSPGGEQFF. Based on the CDR3 plus reference TRBV5-4 and TRBJ2-1, the full variable domain is ETGVTQSPTHLIKTRGQQVTLRCSSQSGHNTVSWYQQALGQGPQFIFQYYREEENGRGNFPPRFSGLQFPNYSSELNVNALELDDSALYLCASSSPGGEQFFGPGTRLTVL.

The V gene is TRBV6-2 or TRBV6-3, the J gene TRBJ2-5; 8 positions agree with TRBD1. This CDR3 spans 14 amino acids. V was clipped by 6 bases and J by 4 bases; unmatched bases: 7. CDR1 and CDR2 from the germline V gene are MNHEY and SVGEGT. In nucleotides, the CDR3 is TGTGCCAGCAGCGGGGGACAGGCTAGAGAGACCCAGTACTTC. Its translation is CASSGGQARETQYF.